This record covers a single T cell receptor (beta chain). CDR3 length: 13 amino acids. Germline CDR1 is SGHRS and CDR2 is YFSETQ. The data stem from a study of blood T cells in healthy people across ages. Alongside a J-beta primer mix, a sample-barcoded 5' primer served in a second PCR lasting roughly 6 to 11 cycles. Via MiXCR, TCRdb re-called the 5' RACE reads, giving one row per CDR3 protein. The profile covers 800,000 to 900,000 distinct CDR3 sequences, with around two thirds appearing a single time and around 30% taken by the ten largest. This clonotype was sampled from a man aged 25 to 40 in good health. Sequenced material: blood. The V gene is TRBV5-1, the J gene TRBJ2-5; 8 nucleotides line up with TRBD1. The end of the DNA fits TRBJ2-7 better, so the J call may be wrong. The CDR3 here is CASGYGTGSEQYF. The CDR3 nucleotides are TGCGCCAGCGGCTATGGGACAGGCTCCGAGCAGTACTTC.